The T cell receptor beta chain under discussion was sequenced for a study of T cells in Graves' hyperthyroidism and ophthalmopathy. Study-wide findings and caveats: A median 6.5 months before onset, the model predicted ophthalmopathy.

An absence of ophthalmopathy progression within 18 months meant stable Graves' hyperthyroidism. Patients with uncontrolled infections, other autoimmune diseases, pregnancy or lactation were excluded. PBMCs were sourced from approximately 9 ml fresh peripheral blood. In the case of this clonotype: No antigen is known for it.

The investigators amplified TCR beta CDR3 regions from RNA transcripts. The primer set for the first-round RT-PCR of the TCR CDR3 was HTBI. TCRdb independently ran MiXCR on the multiplex PCR reads; one entry per CDR3 protein. This sample has roughly 710,000 distinct CDR3 sequences, with around 40% found just once. Trimming took 5 bases from V and 0 from J, leaving 11 bases between them. CDR3 length: 14 amino acids. From germline, CDR1 is ENHRY and CDR2 SYGVKD. What was sequenced was blood. This sequence originates from a woman aged 40 to 50 with Graves' hyperthyroidism. V usage is TRBV10-3 and J usage is TRBJ2-7; D is undetermined. The CDR3 spells CAISFPKSSYEQYF. Here the CDR3 DNA reads TGTGCCATCAGTTTCCCCAAGAGCTCCTACGAGCAGTACTTC.